This is a list of T cell receptor beta chains from one sample in a study of blood T cell repertoires in COVID-19. Clones were sequenced by immunoSEQ multiplex PCR, and TCRdb holds only the in-frame ones, with some missing. The data show about 150,000 clones, 88% seen once. Material for sequencing was peripheral blood. These receptors were taken from a human donor with COVID-19, enrolled during active disease. The donor label of this sample is uncertain. Each CDR3 is given with its conserved first and last residue. The D gene is left open where the match is weak. The size entry is marked missing in some rows and otherwise reads once, few, many or a size class.

>TRBJ1-3|TRBV19|-|-
CASSTDGSRNTIYF
TGTGCCAGTAGTACTGACGGATCGCGGAACACCATATATTTT
>TRBJ1-5|TRBV28|-|-
CASRGGNYDQPQHF
TGTGCCAGTCGGGGAGGGAATTACGATCAGCCCCAGCATTTT
>TRBJ1-6|TRBV6-5|-|-
CASSQIYNSPLHF
TGTGCCAGCAGCCAGATCTATAATTCACCCCTCCACTTT
>TRBJ2-2|TRBV6-5|few|-
CASRPGQNTGELFF
TGTGCCAGCAGACCGGGACAGAACACCGGGGAGCTGTTTTTT
>TRBJ1-5|TRBV6-1|once|-
CASSEEATNQPQHF
TGTGCCAGCAGTGAGGAGGCCACTAATCAGCCCCAGCATTTT
>TRBJ1-2|TRBV3-1/TRBV3-2|-|-
CASSQDREVWGYTF
TGTGCCAGCAGCCAAGACAGGGAGGTTTGGGGCTACACCTTC
>TRBJ1-1|TRBV7-3|once|-
CASSSQAYTEAFF
TGTGCCAGCAGCTCCCAGGCTTACACTGAAGCTTTCTTT
>TRBJ2-3|TRBV12-3/TRBV12-4|few|-
CASSPSTYTQYF
TGTGCCAGCAGTCCTAGTACCTATACGCAGTATTTT
>TRBJ2-1|TRBV30|-|-
CAWPPLNEQFF
TGTGCCTGGCCCCCACTAAATGAGCAGTTCTTC
>TRBJ2-5|TRBV12-5|-|-
CASGLLGAEAQETQYF
TGTGCTAGTGGTTTGCTAGGCGCGGAGGCCCAAGAGACCCAGTACTTC
>TRBJ2-1|TRBV2|-|TRBD2
CASGLAGVNEQFF
TGTGCCAGTGGGCTAGCGGGAGTCAATGAGCAGTTCTTC
>TRBJ2-5|TRBV18|once|TRBD2
CASSIGLAGREKETQYF
TGTGCCAGCTCAATCGGACTAGCGGGGAGGGAGAAAGAGACCCAGTACTTC
>TRBJ1-2|TRBV6-5|-|TRBD1
CASSLDRGHDGYTF
TGTGCCAGCAGCCTTGACAGGGGGCACGATGGCTACACCTTC
>TRBJ2-7|TRBV29-1|-|TRBD2
CSGGEGYEQYF
TGCAGCGGGGGGGAGGGCTACGAGCAGTACTTC
>TRBJ1-5|TRBV7-9|-|-
CASSLAAGYGNQPQHF
TGTGCCAGCAGCTTAGCCGCGGGGTATGGCAATCAGCCCCAGCATTTT
>TRBJ2-5|TRBV4-1|-|TRBD1
CASSQVYGQGGETQYF
TGCGCCAGCAGCCAAGTTTACGGACAGGGGGGAGAGACCCAGTACTTC
>TRBJ2-5|TRBV3-1/TRBV3-2|-|TRBD2
CASSQPGLARETQYF
TGTGCCAGCAGCCAACCGGGACTAGCTAGGGAGACCCAGTACTTC
>TRBJ1-3|TRBV18|-|TRBD1
CASSPRTGDGNTIYF
TGTGCCAGCTCACCACGGACAGGGGATGGAAACACCATATATTTT
>TRBJ2-2|TRBV10-1|-|TRBD2
CASSVLAGESGELFF
TGCGCCAGCAGCGTACTAGCGGGAGAGTCCGGGGAGCTGTTTTTT
>TRBJ1-2|TRBV6-5|-|-
CASRVDSNYGYTF
TGTGCCAGCAGGGTGGACAGCAACTATGGCTACACCTTC
>TRBJ1-4|TRBV11-2|-|TRBD1
CASSTQQGVYEKLFF
TGTGCCAGCAGCACCCAACAGGGGGTGTATGAAAAACTGTTTTTT
>TRBJ2-1|TRBV18|once|-
CASSPRGFRADEQFF
TGTGCCAGCTCACCAAGGGGTTTTAGGGCCGATGAGCAGTTCTTC
>TRBJ1-2|TRBV6-2/TRBV6-3|-|-
CASSYQGTNYGYTF
TGTGCCAGCAGTTACCAGGGGACTAACTATGGCTACACCTTC